This TCR beta chain is drawn from a study of blood T cell repertoires in COVID-19. In the study overall: T cells, B-cell-depleted T cells, or PBMCs provided the cDNA or gDNA that served as material.

Per the study methods: Scientists estimated how many nucleated cells there were by amplifying reference gene primers. Repertoires were generated with immunoSEQ multiplex PCR, while TCRdb's copy carries only in-frame clones and drops some. V and J calls and clone size follow that table, whereas D and trimming were derived from the DNA. The sample holds fewer than 400,000 clones, around 85% seen once. This TCR was recovered from a woman between 18 and 30 years old with acute or convalescent COVID-19. Sequencing was performed on peripheral blood.

Here the CDR3 DNA reads TGTGCCAGTAGCCCTAACGGGGACAGGGGGCCCCCGAACACTGAAGCTTTCTTT. Translated, it gives CASSPNGDRGPPNTEAFF. This sequence joins TRBV19 and TRBJ1-1; 12 nucleotides line up with TRBD1. The CDR3 runs 18 residues. The germline V gene has CDR1 LNHDA and CDR2 SQIVND (reference sequence). Losses at the gene ends were 6 bases for V and 1 base for J; bases not matched to a gene: 12.